Listed here are 4 T cell receptor beta chains from one sample, sequenced in a study of regulatory T cells in long-lasting Graves disease. Through Arm-PCR of CDR3 regions and iRepertoire HTBI primers, TCR beta libraries were built. TCRdb fed the multiplex PCR reads into MiXCR, producing one record per CDR3 protein. The sample holds about 440,000 distinct CDR3 sequences; under 15% are singletons and the top ten take over 15%. The time point denotes: newly diagnosed GD, antithyroid drugs for less than 3 months. TCR sequences were obtained from RNA taken from PBMCs. These data were also filed under a second study, of T cells in Graves' hyperthyroidism and ophthalmopathy.

Sequencing used peripheral blood mononuclear cells (PBMCs), obtained at new diagnosis, from a patient treated with antithyroid drugs. The origin of the receptors is a woman aged 25 to 45 with Graves disease.

This chain connects TRBV29-1 to TRBJ2-2; 7 bases line up with TRBD2. The CDR3 length is 14 residues. Germline trimming cut 3 bases from V and 5 bases from J; bases unmatched to any gene: 6. The germline V gene encodes CDR1 SQVTM and CDR2 ANQGSEA. As DNA, the CDR3 is TGCAGCGTTGAGGGGACGGGAGGAACCGGGGAGCTGTTTTTT. This gives the protein CSVEGTGGTGELFF.

CDR3 in DNA: TGTGCCAGCAGCCACAACAGGGCAACTGGGGCCAACGTCCTGACTTTC. This encodes CASSHNRATGANVLTF. J is TRBJ2-6 and V is TRBV7-9, with a possible D match to TRBD1 (6 bases). Germline CDR1 SEHNR, CDR2 FQNEAQ (reference sequence). The V and J ends lost 5 bases and 2 bases respectively, with 13 bases between them. The CDR3 is 16 amino acids.

The sample holds a few counts of this clonotype. V usage is TRBV7-9 and J usage is TRBJ2-7; 7 nucleotides match TRBD2. The V gene end was trimmed by 5 bases and the J gene end by 1 base; junction bases not matched to a gene: 14. Germline loops: CDR1 SEHNR, CDR2 FQNEAQ (reference sequence). The CDR3 is made up of 17 amino acids. CDR3 sequence: CASSHTTSGAKSYEQYF. Written as DNA, the CDR3 is TGTGCCAGCAGCCATACCACCAGCGGGGCAAAATCCTACGAGCAGTACTTC.

This clonotype was counted ten times or more. The chain joins TRBV7-9 to TRBJ2-1; 7 bases match TRBD2. Per germline, CDR1 SEHNR and CDR2 FQNEAQ (reference sequence). J gave up 6 bases and V 8 bases, and 7 bases lay outside the gene matches. There are 13 residues in the CDR3. The CDR3 here is CASDRDYPNEQFF. CDR3 nucleotides: TGTGCCAGCGATCGGGACTACCCCAATGAGCAGTTCTTC.